One T cell receptor beta chain is described in this entry. It has no known antigen specificity. There are 12 amino acids in the CDR3, from cysteine to phenylalanine inclusive. No DNA was logged. Per the germline V gene, SGDLS is the CDR1 and YYNGEE is the CDR2. The data belong to a study of monozygotic twins with inflammatory bowel disease (dated by TCRdb to between 2018 and 2021). A note on the overall study: The complete study included approximately 28 monozygotic twin pairs: 19 IBD-discordant Danish pairs and nine German pairs, of which four were IBD-concordant and five were IBD-discordant. The search for disease-associated traits relied mainly on comparing IBD patients with their genetically identical healthy co-twins within discordant pairs. Each individual had, on average, about 151 000 unique TCRalpha sequences and 181 000 unique TCRbeta sequences available for analysis.

Summary of the overall study and its limitations: IBD patients shared fewer clonotypes with other individuals than healthy twins did, most markedly in patients showing signs of disease activity. TCRbeta repertoire diversity, by inverse Simpson index, was decreased in IBD patients compared with their healthy co-twins. Different T cell subtypes could not be distinguished in the analysis. The results gave no support for a single strong signal or clonotype linked to IBD. Differing immunosuppressive treatments among patients may have added background noise and inter-individual variability to the repertoires. Repertoire similarity did not differ between concordant and discordant twins, which could be due to limited statistical power.

From each donor, a roughly 2.5 ml peripheral blood sample was collected into PAXgene tubes and stored at -80 degrees C. Without any T cell sorting, total RNA was extracted from whole blood using the PAXgene blood miRNA kit on an automated QIAcube. Peripheral blood from monozygotic twin pairs concordant or discordant for inflammatory bowel disease was subjected to deep TCRalpha and TCRbeta repertoire profiling with unique molecular barcoding. Smoking habits were recorded for all twin pairs, and individuals were classified as current, former or never smokers. Receptors were amplified or captured by 5' RACE. The input for every TCR library was approximately 3,500 ng of total RNA. For each sample, cDNA synthesis with SMARTScribe reverse transcriptase was split into eight separate reactions. During cDNA synthesis, template switching was used to introduce unique molecular identifiers that contained a 6-nucleotide sample barcode. Amplification of TCRalpha and TCRbeta cDNA involved two nested PCRs of 16 and 9 cycles, and each PCR was followed by bead purification. Before amplification, the cDNA was treated with uracil DNA-glycosylase and purified using the QIAquick PCR purification kit. The second PCR was the step at which Illumina TruSeq-compatible adapters and sample-specific barcodes were added. TapeStation and Qubit were used to check library quality and concentration, and roughly 4.9 ng of each library was pooled. Pooled libraries were sequenced on an Illumina HiSeq2500 single-index Rapid Run with 2 x 100 bp reads and custom sequencing primers. From the authors' description of their analysis: MiGEC version 1.2.6 was used for UMI-based consensus assembly, which corrected PCR and sequencing errors. MiXCR version 2.1.1 was used to carry out V(D)J alignment, clonotype assembly and CDR3 extraction. To normalise gene usage, clonotype sharing and MAIT/NKT TCR abundance, the analysis used the top 1000, 10 000 and 20 000 clonotypes per sample. After downsampling to 27 000 UMIs, diversity was calculated as the inverse Simpson index using the vegan R package. Statistical testing used paired Mann-Whitney U tests on the discordant twin pairs and applied Benjamini-Hochberg correction for multiple testing. Reprocessed by TCRdb, the reads give a single entry per CDR3 protein sequence, without DNA. Clone size and V and J calls follow TCRdb, not the original study. The record for this sample contains around 410,000 distinct CDR3 sequences. Of the sample, 2% to 2.5% falls within the top ten clones.

The source of this sequence is a human donor with ulcerative colitis or Crohn's disease, or a healthy co-twin of an affected twin (not recorded which). Sequenced sample: blood. In this chain, TRBV9 is recombined with TRBJ2-1. The CDR3 region has the sequence CASSPQDNEQFF.